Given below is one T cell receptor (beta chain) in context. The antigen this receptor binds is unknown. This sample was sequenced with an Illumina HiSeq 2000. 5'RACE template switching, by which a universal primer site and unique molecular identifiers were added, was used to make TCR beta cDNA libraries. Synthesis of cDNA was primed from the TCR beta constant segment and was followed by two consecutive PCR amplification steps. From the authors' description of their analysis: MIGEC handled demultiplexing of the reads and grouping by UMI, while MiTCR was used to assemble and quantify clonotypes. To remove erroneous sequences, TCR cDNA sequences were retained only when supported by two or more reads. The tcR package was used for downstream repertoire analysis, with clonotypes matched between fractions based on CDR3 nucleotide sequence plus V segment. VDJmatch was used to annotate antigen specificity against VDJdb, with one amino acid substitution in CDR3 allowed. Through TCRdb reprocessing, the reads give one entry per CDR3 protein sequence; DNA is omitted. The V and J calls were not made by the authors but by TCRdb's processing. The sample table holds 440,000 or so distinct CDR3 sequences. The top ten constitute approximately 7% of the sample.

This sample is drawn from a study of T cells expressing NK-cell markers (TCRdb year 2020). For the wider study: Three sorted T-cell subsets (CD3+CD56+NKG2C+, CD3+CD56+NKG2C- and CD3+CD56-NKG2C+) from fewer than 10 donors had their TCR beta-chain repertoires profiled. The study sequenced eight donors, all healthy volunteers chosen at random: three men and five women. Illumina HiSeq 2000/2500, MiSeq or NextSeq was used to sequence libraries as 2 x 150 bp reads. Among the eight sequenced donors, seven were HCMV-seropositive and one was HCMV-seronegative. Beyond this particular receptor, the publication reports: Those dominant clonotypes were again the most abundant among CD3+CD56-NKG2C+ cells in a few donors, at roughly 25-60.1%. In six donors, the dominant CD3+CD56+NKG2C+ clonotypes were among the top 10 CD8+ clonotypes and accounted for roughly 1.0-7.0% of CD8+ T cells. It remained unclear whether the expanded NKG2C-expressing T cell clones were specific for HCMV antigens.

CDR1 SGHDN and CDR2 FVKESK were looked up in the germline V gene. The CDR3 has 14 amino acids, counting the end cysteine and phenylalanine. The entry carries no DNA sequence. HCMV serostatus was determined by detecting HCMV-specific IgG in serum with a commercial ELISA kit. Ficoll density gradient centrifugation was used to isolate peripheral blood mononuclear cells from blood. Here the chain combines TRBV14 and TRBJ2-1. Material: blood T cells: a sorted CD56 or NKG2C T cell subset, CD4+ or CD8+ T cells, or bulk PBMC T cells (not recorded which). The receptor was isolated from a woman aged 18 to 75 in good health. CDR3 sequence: CASSQLGTDNEQFF.